The 27 T cell receptor beta chains presented below share a single source sample, sequenced in a study of shared clonotypes between healthy human individuals. This table comes from immunoSEQ multiplex PCR, and its TCRdb copy is limited to in-frame clones, with some not included. Of about 2.4 million clones in the sample, around 90% were seen once. The sequenced material came from naive CD4+ T cells sorted from blood. As to subset: CD45RA+ positively selected. These receptors all stem from a man aged 18 to 30 in good health.

The chain combines TRBV6-1 with TRBJ1-3; 12 positions agree with TRBD1. Germline V gene sequence: CDR1 MNHNS, CDR2 SASEGT. This CDR3 spans 17 amino acids. Unmatched junction bases numbered 3, after V lost 3 bases and J lost 0 bases. CDR3 sequence reads: CASSEGTGGPSGNTIYF. The CDR3 DNA is TGTGCCAGCAGTGAGGGGACAGGGGGCCCCTCTGGAAACACCATATATTTT.

The chain combines TRBV10-3 with TRBJ2-3; D possibly uses TRBD1 or TRBD2 (5 bases each). The CDR3 runs 15 residues. Between the trimmed V and J ends, which lost 0 bases and 2 bases, there was a span of 9 bases. Germline lookup yields CDR1 ENHRY and CDR2 SYGVKD. The CDR3 here is CAISESRGVTDTQYF. For the CDR3, the DNA is TGTGCCATCAGTGAGTCGAGGGGCGTCACAGATACGCAGTATTTT.

On this clone itself: Distinct nucleotide sequences in the sample also encode this CDR3. The chain carries TRBV6-1 and TRBJ1-5; D not certain. The CDR3 sequence is 11 residues long. CDR1 is MNHNS and CDR2 is SASEGT in the germline V gene. Trimming took 1 base from V and 9 from J, leaving 4 bases between them. The CDR3 sequence is CASSEGRPQHF. The CDR3 DNA reads as TGTGCCAGCAGTGAAGGCAGGCCCCAGCATTTT.

This chain joins TRBV11-2 and TRBJ1-1; D unresolved. The germline V gene encodes CDR1 SGHAT and CDR2 FQNNGV. V was trimmed by 1 base and J by 4 bases, leaving 13 bases between them. The CDR3 covers 15 residues. CDR3 loop: CASSLGGAAGTEAFF. CDR3 DNA: TGTGCCAGCAGCTTAGGAGGAGCAGCAGGCACTGAAGCTTTCTTT. The variable domain in full, completed from reference TRBV11-2 and TRBJ1-1, reads EAGVAQSPRYKIIEKRQSVAFWCNPISGHATLYWYQQILGQGPKLLIQFQNNGVVDDSQLPKDRFSAERLKGVDSTLKIQPAKLEDSAVYLCASSLGGAAGTEAFFGQGTRLTVV.

The V call is TRBV7-8, the J call TRBJ1-5; a weak D match, TRBD1 (6 bases). Deletions cut 0 bases from V and 6 bases from J, with 18 bases between. CDR1 is SGHVS, CDR2 FQNEAQ, per germline. This CDR3 region has 17 residues. The CDR3 protein is CASSLALVRGLSQPQHF. CDR3 DNA: TGTGCCAGCAGCTTAGCGCTGGTCAGGGGTCTATCTCAGCCCCAGCATTTT.

The rearrangement uses TRBV1 and TRBJ1-3; TRBD1 is the table's D call, not checked against the DNA. TRBV1 is a listed pseudogene. CDR3 length equals 15 residues. The CDR3 nucleotides read TGCACCAGCAGCCAAGGAAACAGGGTTGGAAACACCATATATTTT. Encoded protein: CTSSQGNRVGNTIYF.

The chain carries TRBV28 and TRBJ2-7; D is perhaps TRBD1 or TRBD2 (5 bases each). Germline V gene sequence: CDR1 MDHEN, CDR2 SYDVKM. There are 15 residues in the CDR3. The V gene lost 5 bases and the J gene lost 6 bases, with 20 bases spanning the gap. As DNA, the CDR3 is TGTGCCAGCAGTCCTCCGAGGGGCTCCGTCTCCGAGCAGTACTTC. This translates into CASSPPRGSVSEQYF.

This rearrangement joins TRBV28 to TRBJ1-2; D possibly corresponds to TRBD1 (6 bases). V was trimmed by 3 bases and J by 2 bases, leaving 13 bases between them. The length of the CDR3 is 15 residues. CDR1 and CDR2 from the germline V gene are MDHEN and SYDVKM. The DNA of the CDR3 is TGTGCCAGCAGTTTCTATCCAGGGGAAAACTATGGCTACACCTTC. Translating gives CASSFYPGENYGYTF.

This clone has just one count. The chain has TRBV6-1 and TRBJ2-2; 7 bases are a match to TRBD1. V lost 6 bases and J lost 2; bases outside the gene matches: 6. This CDR3 region has 15 residues. Germline CDR1 MNHNS, CDR2 SASEGT. CDR3 in amino acids: CASRKTGANTGELFF. The DNA for the CDR3 is TGTGCCAGCAGAAAAACAGGGGCCAACACCGGGGAGCTGTTTTTT.

This clone came up once. The V gene is TRBV27, the J gene TRBJ1-1; no clear D. Germline loops: CDR1 MNHEY, CDR2 SMNVEV (reference sequence). V was cut by 5 bases and J by 0 bases, with 13 bases left in between. This CDR3 spans 15 amino acids. DNA of the CDR3: TGTGCCAGCAGTCCGTCAGGAACCATGAACACTGAAGCTTTCTTT. Amino acid sequence: CASSPSGTMNTEAFF.

This rearrangement joins TRBV2 to TRBJ1-4; D uncertain. With 5 bases removed from V and 0 bases from J, the gap between germline ends came to 10 bases. From germline, CDR1 is SNHLY and CDR2 FYNNEI. The CDR3 loop spans 15 amino acids. CDR3 in amino acids: CASSRSLATNEKLFF. In nucleotides, the CDR3 is TGTGCCAGCAGTCGGTCGCTTGCAACTAATGAAAAACTGTTTTTT.

As concerns this clone: Other nucleotide sequences from this sample produce the same CDR3. The gene calls are TRBV18 and TRBJ1-3, with D perhaps matching TRBD1 (6 bases). The CDR3 sequence is 15 residues long. Trimming took 3 bases from V and 0 from J, leaving 9 bases between them. Germline CDR1 KGHSH, CDR2 LQKENI. In DNA, the CDR3 is TGTGCCAGCTCACCGGGACAAGCCTCTGGAAACACCATATATTTT. Its protein product is CASSPGQASGNTIYF.

Concerning this clone itself: A clone one base away is much larger, so this may be a read error. Different DNA sequences within this sample yield the same CDR3. The CDR3 loop is CASSLDETQYF. The CDR3 DNA follows: TGTGCCAGCAGCTTGGACGAGACCCAGTACTTC. V gene TRBV5-4 combines with J gene TRBJ2-5; D call uncertain. V was shortened by 0 bases and J by 5 bases, with 2 bases between the two germline ends. Germline-derived CDR1 and CDR2 are SGHNT and YYREEE (reference sequence). CDR3 length: 11 residues.

In its sample, this clone was seen once. The chain joins TRBV28 to TRBJ2-7; D possibly matches TRBD1 or TRBD2 (5 bases each). V lost 6 bases and J 7 bases, leaving 22 bases between the germline ends. The CDR3 contains 15 residues. Germline V lookup: CDR1 MDHEN, CDR2 SYDVKM. The CDR3 DNA reads as TGTGCCAGCAGACCTCCGGGGCACCCAGGGAGTGAGCAGTACTTC. It encodes CASRPPGHPGSEQYF.

J is TRBJ2-7 and V is TRBV18, with a tentative D call TRBD2 (6 bases). The CDR3 extends over 17 amino acids. Germline CDR1 reads KGHSH; CDR2 reads LQKENI. The V gene lost 3 bases and the J gene lost 2 bases, with 20 bases spanning the gap. This CDR3 reads CASSPPGVGTRPYEQYF. The CDR3 DNA sequence: TGTGCCAGCTCACCGCCGGGGGTGGGGACCCGCCCCTACGAGCAGTACTTC.

J is TRBJ2-7 and V is TRBV2; 8 bases line up with TRBD1. The J segment lost 3 bases and the V segment lost 4 bases, leaving 8 bases of the junction unmatched. The CDR3 contains 15 residues. Germline V CDR1 and CDR2: SNHLY, FYNNEI. In nucleotides, the CDR3 is TGTGCCAGCAGTGGTTCCGGACAGGGAAACTACGAGCAGTACTTC. It specifies CASSGSGQGNYEQYF.

The chain employs TRBV19 and TRBJ2-7; 7 bases align to TRBD2. CDR3 size: 13 residues. Germline CDR1 LNHDA, CDR2 SQIVND (reference sequence). V was clipped by 2 bases and J by 4 bases; unmatched bases: 2. This CDR3 reads CASSINSGYEQYF. The CDR3 coding sequence is TGTGCCAGTAGTATAAATAGCGGGTACGAGCAGTACTTC.

This clone was counted only a few times. Within the sample, other DNA sequences also encode this same CDR3. CDR3 coding DNA: TGCGCCAGCAGCTTCACTAGCGGATACGAGCAGTACTTC. It specifies CASSFTSGYEQYF. J is TRBJ2-7 and V is TRBV5-1; 8 nucleotides match TRBD2. The CDR3 runs 13 residues. Germline values: CDR1 SGHRS, CDR2 YFSETQ. Trimming at V came to 2 bases and at J to 4 bases, leaving 2 bases not matched to a gene.

The chain combines TRBV7-6 with TRBJ2-5; D is unclear. The CDR3 length is 14 residues. The V and J ends lost 5 bases and 1 base respectively, with 11 bases between them. Germline V gene lookup returns CDR1 SGHVS and CDR2 FNYEAQ. The CDR3 DNA reads as TGTGCCAGCAGCCATGGACGGAGCCAAGAGACCCAGTACTTC. Protein sequence: CASSHGRSQETQYF. Filled out from reference TRBV7-6 and TRBJ2-5, the complete variable domain reads GAGVSQSPRYKVTKRGQDVALRCDPISGHVSLYWYRQALGQGPEFLTYFNYEAQQDKSGLPNDRFSAERPEGSISTLTIQRTEQRDSAMYRCASSHGRSQETQYFGPGTRLLVL.

The gene calls are TRBV29-1 and TRBJ1-1; D ambiguous. Germline V gives CDR1 SQVTM, CDR2 ANQGSEA. This CDR3 comprises 12 residues. The germline V and J ends were trimmed by 3 bases and 11 bases, with 16 bases remaining between them. Here the CDR3 DNA reads TGCAGCGTTGAGGTCGACATAGTGAGGGCTTTCTTT. This encodes CSVEVDIVRAFF.

The chain carries TRBV7-2 and TRBJ1-3; D is undetermined. Trimming removed 4 bases at V and 4 bases at J, with 11 bases between. CDR1 is SGHTA and CDR2 is FQGNSA in the germline V gene. This CDR3 is built from 14 residues. The CDR3 region has the DNA TGTGCCAGCAGCTCCGACTTTGCCGGAAACACCATATATTTT. Translated, it gives CASSSDFAGNTIYF.

The V call is TRBV9, the J call TRBJ2-7; possibly TRBD2 for D (5 bases). The CDR3 contains 16 residues. Germline loops: CDR1 SGDLS, CDR2 YYNGEE. Trimming removed 0 bases from V and 5 bases from J, with 18 bases in between. The CDR3 is CASSVVRGQSNHEQYF. CDR3 coding DNA: TGTGCCAGCAGCGTAGTAAGAGGGCAGAGCAACCACGAGCAGTACTTC.

This clone was recorded only once. The chain couples TRBV6-5 to TRBJ1-5, with 10 bases that match TRBD1. This CDR3 comprises 14 residues. The germline V gene has CDR1 MNHEY and CDR2 SVGAGI. Germline trimming cut 6 bases from V and 9 bases from J; bases unmatched to any gene: 8. The CDR3 sequence is CASRPRQGAWPQHF. The CDR3 nucleotides are TGTGCCAGCAGACCCCGACAGGGGGCATGGCCCCAGCATTTT.

This clone was counted once. This rearrangement joins TRBV5-1 to TRBJ2-7; the match to TRBD2 covers 10 bases. The CDR3 is 16 amino acids. CDR1 and CDR2 from the germline V gene are SGHRS and YFSETQ. V shed 0 bases and J 3 bases; nucleotides not matched to a gene: 6. The CDR3: CASSLALAGANYEQYF. In DNA form, the CDR3 reads TGCGCCAGCAGCTTGGCTCTAGCGGGAGCAAACTACGAGCAGTACTTC.

The chain combines TRBV6-5 with TRBJ2-7, with D perhaps matching TRBD1 (6 bases). V shed 6 bases and J shed 6 bases, with 18 bases lying between them. The CDR3 runs to 14 residues. The V gene's germline CDR1 is MNHEY and CDR2 SVGAGI. The CDR3 DNA is TGTGCCAGCAGCCCCGGGACACCCCAGGTCGAGCAGTACTTC. It is translated as CASSPGTPQVEQYF.

This chain connects TRBV5-6 to TRBJ1-5; tentative D call: TRBD1 (5 bases). V was pared by 0 bases and J by 4 bases, with 8 bases between. The CDR3 totals 14 residues. Germline lookup yields CDR1 SGHDT and CDR2 YYEEEE. As DNA, the CDR3 is TGTGCCAGCAGCTTGGGGACAAATAATCAGCCCCAGCATTTT. It codes for CASSLGTNNQPQHF.

The CDR3 DNA sequence: TGTGCCAGCAGGGCGACTTCTGGGGCTGGAAACACCATATATTTT. Its protein product is CASRATSGAGNTIYF. J is TRBJ1-3 and V is TRBV6-1; D not resolved. The CDR3 totals 15 residues. From germline, CDR1 is MNHNS and CDR2 SASEGT. The ends were cut back, 6 bases at V and 2 bases at J, with 14 bases in the middle.